The rows below give T cell receptor beta chains drawn from one sample of a study of cytomegalovirus exposure and HLA in healthy donors. The assay was immunoSEQ multiplex PCR, and TCRdb's table has in-frame clones only and misses some. This table holds more than 70,000 clones, about 80% found once. The sample comprised PBMCs. The origin of the receptors is a man aged 50 to 60 in good health and CMV-seropositive. The CDR3 runs from the conserved cysteine through the conserved F or W. The D gene is left open where the match is weak. The size field is filled for only some rows; it gives once, few, many or a size class.

abundance,j_gene,v_gene,d_gene,CDR3aa,CDR3nt
.,TRBJ2-1,TRBV9,TRBD2,CASSNPTSPPYNEQFF,TGTGCCAGCAGCAACCCGACTAGCCCCCCCTACAATGAGCAGTTCTTC
.,TRBJ2-1,TRBV7-6,TRBD2,CASSPHAGTSSNEQFF,TGTGCCAGCAGCCCACACGCCGGGACTAGCTCTAATGAGCAGTTCTTC
.,TRBJ2-3,TRBV11-2,TRBD2,CASSSEREADTQYF,TGTGCCAGCAGCTCCGAGCGGGAAGCAGATACGCAGTATTTT
few,TRBJ1-5,TRBV30,.,CAWSPGAKQPQHF,TGTGCCTGGTCCCCAGGGGCCAAACAGCCCCAGCATTTT
few,TRBJ2-7,TRBV4-2,.,CASSQDHGGTPYEQYF,TGTGCCAGCAGCCAAGATCATGGCGGGACCCCCTACGAGCAGTACTTC
few,TRBJ1-2,TRBV10-1,.,CASSESLQPLGYTF,TGCGCCAGCAGTGAGTCATTACAACCTTTGGGCTACACCTTC
.,TRBJ1-5,TRBV7-2,.,CASSLVGIQQGAQHF,TGTGCCAGCAGCTTAGTGGGGATCCAACAGGGCGCCCAGCATTTT
.,TRBJ1-2,TRBV5-6,.,CASSQPRRDRLGGYTF,TGTGCCAGCAGCCAACCCAGGCGGGATCGGTTGGGGGGCTACACCTTC
.,TRBJ2-7,TRBV4-1,TRBD2,CASSQDRWLREGISYEQYF,TGCGCCAGCAGCCAAGATCGGTGGCTGCGGGAGGGGATCTCCTACGAGCAGTACTTC
.,TRBJ2-7,TRBV5-1,.,CASSLAPGVSYEQYF,TGCGCCAGCAGCTTGGCTCCCGGGGTGTCCTACGAGCAGTACTTC
.,TRBJ1-2,TRBV7-2,TRBD1,CASSRAGGGQGLNDGYTF,TGTGCCAGCAGCCGGGCAGGAGGCGGACAGGGCTTGAACGACGGCTACACCTTC
.,TRBJ2-7,TRBV2,.,CASSEVGGTSPGEQYF,TGTGCCAGCAGTGAAGTTGGTGGGACATCCCCTGGCGAGCAGTACTTC
.,TRBJ2-1,TRBV5-8,TRBD2,CASSSGTSRDGNEQFF,TGTGCCAGCAGCTCGGGGACTAGCAGAGATGGGAATGAGCAGTTCTTC
.,TRBJ2-7,TRBV2,.,CASIGGYEQYF,TGTGCCAGCATTGGAGGCTACGAGCAGTACTTC
.,TRBJ2-5,TRBV4-2,TRBD2,CASSPRLAGHQETQYF,TGTGCCAGCAGCCCACGACTAGCGGGACATCAAGAGACCCAGTACTTC
.,TRBJ2-7,TRBV28,TRBD1,CASSLWAGGIYEQYF,TGTGCCAGCAGTTTATGGGCAGGGGGCATCTACGAGCAGTACTTC
.,TRBJ2-2,TRBV4-3,TRBD2,CASSQGGVPNGELFF,TGCGCCAGCAGCCAGGGGGGGGTGCCGAACGGGGAGCTGTTTTTT
.,TRBJ2-3,TRBV11-3,TRBD1,CASSLRQGAQDTQYF,TGTGCCAGCAGCTTACGACAGGGTGCTCAAGATACGCAGTATTTT
.,TRBJ1-1,TRBV19,TRBD1,CASSIVGQGTTEAFF,TGTGCCAGTAGTATAGTGGGACAGGGGACGACTGAAGCTTTCTTT
.,TRBJ1-1,TRBV19,.,CASSLGLYSEAFF,TGTGCCAGTAGTCTTGGACTGTATTCGGAAGCTTTCTTT
few,TRBJ2-7,TRBV4-1,TRBD1,CASSPMPGQVTKSGYF,TGCGCCAGCAGCCCAATGCCGGGACAGGTTACGAAGTCGGGGTACTTC
.,TRBJ1-1,TRBV4-3,.,CASSLTGNTEAFF,TGCGCCAGCAGCCTAACAGGGAACACTGAAGCTTTCTTT
few,TRBJ2-7,TRBV4-2,TRBD1,CASSQAGTGAEQYF,TGTGCCAGCAGCCAGGCGGGTACAGGGGCCGAGCAGTACTTC
.,TRBJ2-1,TRBV27,TRBD2,CASSPGLAVHYNEQFF,TGTGCCAGCAGTCCAGGACTAGCGGTACACTACAATGAGCAGTTCTTC
few,TRBJ2-1,TRBV5-1,TRBD1,CASSTGQGMDEQFF,TGCGCCAGCAGCACGGGACAGGGAATGGATGAGCAGTTCTTC